Below are 29 T cell receptor beta chains sequenced from a single sample in a study of T cell changes during pregnancy in multiple sclerosis. The data were produced by immunoSEQ multiplex PCR, yet TCRdb's version contains in-frame clones alone and is incomplete. This table has tens of thousands of clones, around 93% appearing once. Material: CD4+ T cells from peripheral blood mononuclear cells, obtained before pregnancy. Receptor source: a female donor with multiple sclerosis, enrolled in a pregnancy study.

The CDR3 is CASSFRVAGYGYTF. CDR3 DNA: TGTGCCAGCAGCTTTAGAGTCGCGGGCTATGGCTACACCTTC. The chain is built from TRBV7-9 and TRBJ1-2, with D unresolved. V gave up 3 bases and J gave up 4 bases, with 12 bases separating them. The CDR3 runs to 14 residues. Germline-derived CDR1 and CDR2 are SEHNR and FQNEAQ (reference sequence).

The chain has TRBV9 and TRBJ2-7, with a weak D call TRBD1 (6 bases). CDR3 length equals 15 residues. V was clipped by 4 bases and J by 4 bases, with 18 bases between them. In germline, CDR1 is SGDLS, CDR2 YYNGEE. CDR3 protein: CASSPGAQTDYEQYF. As DNA, the CDR3 is TGTGCCAGCAGCCCAGGGGCCCAGACCGATTACGAGCAGTACTTC.

The chain carries TRBV7-9 and TRBJ1-6; D ambiguous. Germline V gene sequence: CDR1 SEHNR, CDR2 FQNEAQ (reference sequence). The CDR3 is made up of 14 amino acids. Between the trimmed V and J ends, which lost 3 bases and 7 bases, there was a span of 10 bases. The DNA of the CDR3 is TGTGCCAGCAGCTTGGGTACAGTAAATTCACCCCTCCACTTT. Translated, it gives CASSLGTVNSPLHF. The complete variable domain, with remaining parts taken from reference TRBV7-9 and TRBJ1-6, reads DTGVSQNPRHKITKRGQNVTFRCDPISEHNRLYWYRQTLGQGPEFLTYFQNEAQLEKSRLLSDRFSAERPKGSFSTLEIQRTEQGDSAMYLCASSLGTVNSPLHFGNGTRLTVT.

The sample holds a few counts of this clone. The chain uses TRBV4-2 and TRBJ2-1, with D possibly TRBD2 on 6 matching bases. This CDR3 has 17 amino acids. The V end lost 2 bases, the J end lost 1 base, and 15 bases lay between the germline ends. Per germline, CDR1 LGHNA and CDR2 YNFKEQ. This chain's CDR3 is CASSQNGGALSYNEQFF. The CDR3 nucleotides are TGTGCCAGCAGCCAAAATGGCGGGGCCCTATCCTACAATGAGCAGTTCTTC.

The chain links TRBV4-3 to TRBJ2-3; 9 nucleotides line up with TRBD1. V lost 5 bases, J lost 3 bases, and 0 bases stayed unmatched. The length of the CDR3 is 13 residues. Germline CDR1 reads LGHNA; CDR2 reads YSLEER. The CDR3 region is CASSGQGTDTQYF. The CDR3 DNA reads as TGCGCCAGCAGCGGACAGGGGACAGATACGCAGTATTTT.

This clone was observed a single time. V and J are TRBV9 and TRBJ2-1, with D possibly TRBD1 on 6 matching bases. Looked up from germline, CDR1 is SGDLS and CDR2 is YYNGEE. This CDR3 spans 15 amino acids. Between the trimmed V and J ends, which lost 7 bases and 6 bases, there was a span of 20 bases. The CDR3 reads CASAAAGASGNEQFF. The DNA of the CDR3 is TGTGCCAGCGCGGCGGCAGGGGCTTCTGGCAATGAGCAGTTCTTC.

This chain links TRBV18 with TRBJ2-2; 7 bases fit TRBD1. The germline V gene encodes CDR1 KGHSH and CDR2 LQKENI. The CDR3 is 16 amino acids. Trimming at V came to 3 bases and at J to 0 bases, leaving 4 bases not matched to a gene. The CDR3 loop reads CASSPWTGANTGELFF. CDR3 nucleotides: TGTGCCAGCTCACCCTGGACAGGAGCGAACACCGGGGAGCTGTTTTTT.

The gene calls are TRBV7-2 and TRBJ2-7; the D gene is possibly TRBD2 (7 bases). Germline loops: CDR1 SGHTA, CDR2 FQGNSA. This CDR3 spans 15 amino acids. The V gene lost 4 bases and the J gene lost 1 base, with 14 bases spanning the gap. The CDR3 DNA sequence: TGTGCCAGCAGCTCCTGGGGGGGCTTATCCTACGAGCAGTACTTC. Translated: CASSSWGGLSYEQYF.

The gene calls are TRBV5-1 and TRBJ1-1; 7 bases fit TRBD1. CDR3 length: 15 residues. V trimming: 4 bases; J trimming: 5 bases; junction bases outside the gene matches: 11. CDR1 and CDR2 from the germline V gene are SGHRS and YFSETQ. The CDR3 nucleotides are TGCGCCAGCAGCCACGCCAGGGGGACGTCGACTGAAGCTTTCTTT. Amino acids: CASSHARGTSTEAFF.

The chain combines TRBV29-1 with TRBJ1-3; D remains ambiguous. Trimming left V 4 bases short and J 4 bases short, with 8 bases between. CDR3 length: 12 amino acids. Germline CDR1 reads SQVTM; CDR2 reads ANQGSEA. The chain's CDR3 is CSVVLRGNTIYF. CDR3 nucleotides: TGCAGCGTTGTTCTTCGGGGAAACACCATATATTTT.

Relative to its sample, this clone is medium-sized. The CDR3 spells CASSDSGGHYGYTF. The CDR3 DNA reads TGTGCCAGTAGCGATTCGGGGGGCCACTATGGCTACACCTTC. This sequence joins TRBV19 and TRBJ1-2; TRBD1 might be the D (6 bases). The CDR3 runs 14 residues. Germline V gene data show CDR1 as LNHDA and CDR2 as SQIVND (reference sequence). Trimming cost V 6 bases and J 3 bases, with 14 bases left between them.

V usage is TRBV21-1 and J usage is TRBJ2-7; the table's D call TRBD1 went unverified against the DNA. TRBV21-1 is marked as a pseudogene. This CDR3 has 15 amino acids. CDR3 DNA: TGTGCCAGCAGCAAACCTCAGACAGGGATTAGCGAGCAGTACTTC. Encoded protein: CASSKPQTGISEQYF.

The chain combines TRBV5-4 with TRBJ2-3; D is ambiguous. V lost 4 bases, J lost 2 bases, and 8 bases lay in between. Germline CDR1 is SGHNT and CDR2 is YYREEE (reference sequence). The CDR3 has 13 residues. CDR3 coding DNA: TGTGCCAGCAGCCCCTTTAACACAGATACGCAGTATTTT. Translation: CASSPFNTDTQYF.

The chain recombines TRBV18 with TRBJ1-2, with D tentatively TRBD1 (6 bases). This CDR3 is 14 amino acids long. The V end was cut by 4 bases, the J end by 4 bases, with 13 bases between. Germline CDR1 KGHSH, CDR2 LQKENI. The CDR3 loop reads CASSQGHQSYGYTF. DNA for the CDR3: TGTGCCAGCTCACAGGGACACCAGTCCTATGGCTACACCTTC. Using reference TRBV18 and TRBJ1-2 for the parts outside the CDR3, the full variable domain is NAGVMQNPRHLVRRRGQEARLRCSPMKGHSHVYWYRQLPEEGLKFMVYLQKENIIDESGMPKERFSAEFPKEGPSILRIQQVVRGDSAAYFCASSQGHQSYGYTFGSGTRLTVV.

This clone was observed a handful of times. The chain has TRBV30 and TRBJ1-4; D gene ambiguous. CDR1 and CDR2 from the germline V gene are GTSNPN and SVGIG (reference sequence). V gave up 0 bases and J gave up 11 bases, with 7 bases separating them. This CDR3 is built from 11 residues. Here the CDR3 reads CAWSVGGKLFF. CDR3 DNA: TGTGCCTGGAGTGTGGGCGGGAAACTGTTTTTT.

The chain carries TRBV7-3 and TRBJ2-1, with 10 nucleotides matching TRBD1. J was trimmed by 2 bases and V by 4 bases; bases with no gene match: 5. The CDR3 covers 16 residues. Germline loops: CDR1 SGHTA, CDR2 FQGTGA. The CDR3 region is CASSSGTGVTYNEQFF. The CDR3 DNA follows: TGTGCCAGCAGCTCCGGGACAGGGGTGACCTACAATGAGCAGTTCTTC.

The genes are TRBV5-1 and TRBJ2-3, with 9 bases matching TRBD2. CDR1 and CDR2 from the germline V gene are SGHRS and YFSETQ. CDR3 length: 17 residues. J lost 2 bases, V lost 0 bases, and 7 bases had no gene match. CDR3 in amino acids: CASSLARAGGTTDTQYF. DNA for the CDR3: TGCGCCAGCAGCTTGGCAAGGGCGGGGGGGACCACAGATACGCAGTATTTT. The entire variable domain, with the rest obtained from reference TRBV5-1 and TRBJ2-3, is as follows: KAGVTQTPRYLIKTRGQQVTLSCSPISGHRSVSWYQQTPGQGLQFLFEYFSETQRNKGNFPGRFSGRQFSNSRSEMNVSTLELGDSALYLCASSLARAGGTTDTQYFGPGTRLTVL.

The chain carries TRBV7-2 and TRBJ1-2; weak D call: TRBD1 (5 bases). The germline gives CDR1 SGHTA, CDR2 FQGNSA. Trimming removed 5 bases at V and 5 bases at J, with 18 bases between. The CDR3 has 15 residues. CDR3 nucleotide sequence: TGTGCCAGCAGCCAAAGCCTGACAGTCGCTTATGGCTACACCTTC. Its translation: CASSQSLTVAYGYTF.

The chain joins TRBV5-6 to TRBJ2-7; 7 nucleotides match TRBD2. V gave up 2 bases and J gave up 7 bases; unmatched junction bases: 9. The CDR3 length is 14 residues. Germline CDR1 SGHDT, CDR2 YYEEEE. The CDR3, as DNA: TGTGCCAGCAGCTTTTATCCAGCGGGGAAAGAGCAGTACTTC. This translates into CASSFYPAGKEQYF.

The chain recombines TRBV14 with TRBJ2-5; TRBD1 is a possible D gene (5 bases). V lost 2 bases, J lost 0 bases, and 16 bases lay in between. The CDR3 is made up of 17 amino acids. Per the germline V gene, CDR1 is SGHDN and CDR2 is FVKESK. DNA for the CDR3: TGTGCCAGCAGCCAACGATTTGGGGCGACGTACCAAGAGACCCAGTACTTC. Protein product: CASSQRFGATYQETQYF.

The chain links TRBV28 to TRBJ1-6; D remains unclear. V was shortened by 3 bases and J by 7 bases, with 10 bases between the two germline ends. CDR1 MDHEN and CDR2 SYDVKM come from the germline V gene. The CDR3 spans 14 residues. CDR3 sequence: CASSLRAANSPLHF. DNA for the CDR3: TGTGCCAGCAGTTTGAGGGCAGCAAATTCACCCCTCCACTTT. Looking up the rest from reference TRBV28 and TRBJ1-6 gives the full variable domain: DVKVTQSSRYLVKRTGEKVFLECVQDMDHENMFWYRQDPGLGLRLIYFSYDVKMKEKGDIPEGYSVSREKKERFSLILESASTNQTSMYLCASSLRAANSPLHFGNGTRLTVT.

The CDR3 here is CAWSSGQRQPQHF. As DNA, the CDR3 is TGTGCCTGGAGTTCCGGACAGCGCCAGCCCCAGCATTTT. V is TRBV30 and J is TRBJ1-5; possibly TRBD1 for D (6 bases). This CDR3 region has 13 residues. The V and J ends lost 2 bases and 7 bases respectively, with 12 bases between them. The germline V gene has CDR1 GTSNPN and CDR2 SVGIG (reference sequence).

J is TRBJ1-1 and V is TRBV7-8, with D unclear. V lost 5 bases and J 5 bases, leaving 18 bases between the germline ends. Germline V gene sequence: CDR1 SGHVS, CDR2 FQNEAQ. The CDR3 spans 15 residues. The CDR3 spells CASSVGRQRWTEAFF. CDR3 DNA sequence: TGTGCCAGCAGCGTAGGACGGCAGAGGTGGACTGAAGCTTTCTTT.

V and J are TRBV9 and TRBJ1-1; weak D call: TRBD1 (6 bases). V was clipped by 3 bases and J by 2 bases, with 14 bases between them. This CDR3 is 15 amino acids long. The V gene's germline CDR1 is SGDLS and CDR2 YYNGEE. CDR3: CASSAHRALNTEAFF. The DNA for the CDR3 is TGTGCCAGCAGCGCACACAGGGCCCTTAACACTGAAGCTTTCTTT.

This sequence joins TRBV27 and TRBJ1-3, with D maybe TRBD1 (6 bases). V was pared by 3 bases and J by 0 bases, with 9 bases between. The germline V gene encodes CDR1 MNHEY and CDR2 SMNVEV (reference sequence). CDR3 size: 15 residues. The CDR3, as DNA: TGTGCCAGCAGTTTTCAGGGGATCTCTGGAAACACCATATATTTT. Its protein product is CASSFQGISGNTIYF.

The chain carries TRBV19 and TRBJ2-5; TRBD2 matches at 12 bases. CDR3 length equals 17 residues. The junction had 11 bases not matched to a gene; V was cut back by 4 bases and J by 5 bases. CDR1 is LNHDA and CDR2 is SQIVND in the germline V gene (reference sequence). The CDR3 nucleotides read TGTGCCAGTAGTACAGGGACTAGCGGGCTTGAGGGCGAGACCCAGTACTTC. Protein product: CASSTGTSGLEGETQYF.

The rearrangement joins TRBV7-2 to TRBJ2-7; 8 bases line up with TRBD2. This CDR3 comprises 16 residues. The ends lost 4 bases at V and 0 bases at J; junction bases unmatched: 8. Looked up from germline, CDR1 is SGHTA and CDR2 is FQGNSA. In DNA, the CDR3 is TGTGCCAGCAGCTCCCGGGGGGGGAGGGGCTCCTACGAGCAGTACTTC. Translating it yields CASSSRGGRGSYEQYF.

The chain carries TRBV7-8 and TRBJ2-7, with D perhaps matching TRBD2 (7 bases). V lost 7 bases and J 3 bases, leaving 19 bases between the germline ends. The germline gives CDR1 SGHVS, CDR2 FQNEAQ. The CDR3 covers 15 residues. CDR3 nucleotide sequence: TGTGCCAGCACCCAAAGAGGGGGGGCTTTCTACGAGCAGTACTTC. Its translation is CASTQRGGAFYEQYF.

V is TRBV5-5 and J is TRBJ1-5; 11 nucleotides align to TRBD1. This CDR3 is 12 amino acids long. CDR1 is SGHKS and CDR2 is YYEKEE in the germline V gene (reference sequence). The V and J ends lost 7 bases and 6 bases, in that order; junction bases with no gene match: 0. The CDR3 reads CASGTGGQPQHF. The CDR3 nucleotides read TGTGCCAGCGGGACAGGGGGTCAGCCCCAGCATTTT.